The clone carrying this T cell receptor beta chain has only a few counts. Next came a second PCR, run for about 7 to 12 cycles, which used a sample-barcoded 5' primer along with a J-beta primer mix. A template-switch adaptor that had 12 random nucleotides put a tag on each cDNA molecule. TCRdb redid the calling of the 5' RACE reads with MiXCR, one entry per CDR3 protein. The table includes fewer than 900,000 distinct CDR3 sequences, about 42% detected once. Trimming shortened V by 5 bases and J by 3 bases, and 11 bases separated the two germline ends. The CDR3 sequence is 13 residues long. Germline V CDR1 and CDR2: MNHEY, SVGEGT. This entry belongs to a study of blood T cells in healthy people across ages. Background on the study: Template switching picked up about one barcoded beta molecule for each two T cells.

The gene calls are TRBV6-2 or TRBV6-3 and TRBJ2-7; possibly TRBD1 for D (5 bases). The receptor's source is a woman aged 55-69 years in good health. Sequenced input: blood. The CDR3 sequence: CASSEPQGYEQYF. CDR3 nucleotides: TGTGCCAGCAGTGAACCGCAGGGCTACGAGCAGTACTTC.